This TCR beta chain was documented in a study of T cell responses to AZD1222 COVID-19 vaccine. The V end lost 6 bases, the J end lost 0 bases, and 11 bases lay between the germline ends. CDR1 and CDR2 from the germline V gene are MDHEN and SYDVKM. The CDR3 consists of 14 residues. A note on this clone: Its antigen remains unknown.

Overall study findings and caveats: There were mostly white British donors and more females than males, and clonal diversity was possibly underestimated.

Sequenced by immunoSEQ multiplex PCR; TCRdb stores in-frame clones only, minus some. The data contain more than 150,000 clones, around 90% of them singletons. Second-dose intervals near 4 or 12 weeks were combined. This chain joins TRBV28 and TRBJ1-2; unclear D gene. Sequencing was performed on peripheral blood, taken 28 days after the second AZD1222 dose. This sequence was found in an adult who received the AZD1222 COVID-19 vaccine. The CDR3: CASRRPTPNYGYTF. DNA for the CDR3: TGTGCCAGCAGAAGACCGACTCCTAACTATGGCTACACCTTC.